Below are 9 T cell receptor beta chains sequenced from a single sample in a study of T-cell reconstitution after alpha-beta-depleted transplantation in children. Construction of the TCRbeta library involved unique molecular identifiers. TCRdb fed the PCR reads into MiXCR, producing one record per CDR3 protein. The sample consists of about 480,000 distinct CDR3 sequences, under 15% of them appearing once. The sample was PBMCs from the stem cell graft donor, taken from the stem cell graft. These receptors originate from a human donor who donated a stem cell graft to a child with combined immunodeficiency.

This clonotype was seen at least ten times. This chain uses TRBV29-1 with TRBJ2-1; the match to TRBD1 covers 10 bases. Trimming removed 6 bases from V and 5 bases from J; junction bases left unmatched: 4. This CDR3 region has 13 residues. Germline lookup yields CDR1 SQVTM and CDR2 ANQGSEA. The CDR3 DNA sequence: TGCAGCGTAAGGACAGGGGGGAACAATGAGCAGTTCTTC. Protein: CSVRTGGNNEQFF.

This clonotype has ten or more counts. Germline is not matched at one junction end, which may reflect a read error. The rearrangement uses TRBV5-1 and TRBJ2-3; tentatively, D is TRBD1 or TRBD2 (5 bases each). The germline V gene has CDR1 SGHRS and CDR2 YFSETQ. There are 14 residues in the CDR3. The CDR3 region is CASSLWGSTDTQYF. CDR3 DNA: TGTGCCAGCAGCCTTTGGGGGAGCACAGATACGCAGTATTTT.

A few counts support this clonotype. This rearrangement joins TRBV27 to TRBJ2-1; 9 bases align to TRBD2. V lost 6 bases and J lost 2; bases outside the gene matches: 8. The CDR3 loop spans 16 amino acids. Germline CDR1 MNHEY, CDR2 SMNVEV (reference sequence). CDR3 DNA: TGTGCCAGCAGGCCAATAGCGGGAGCTCCCTACAATGAGCAGTTCTTC. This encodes CASRPIAGAPYNEQFF.

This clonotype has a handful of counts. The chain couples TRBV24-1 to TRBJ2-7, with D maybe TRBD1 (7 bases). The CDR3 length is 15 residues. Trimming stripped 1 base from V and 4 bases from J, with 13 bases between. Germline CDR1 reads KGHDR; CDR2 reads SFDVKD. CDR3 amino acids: CATSDLRRGVYEQYF. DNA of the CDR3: TGTGCCACCAGTGATTTACGCAGGGGGGTTTACGAGCAGTACTTC.

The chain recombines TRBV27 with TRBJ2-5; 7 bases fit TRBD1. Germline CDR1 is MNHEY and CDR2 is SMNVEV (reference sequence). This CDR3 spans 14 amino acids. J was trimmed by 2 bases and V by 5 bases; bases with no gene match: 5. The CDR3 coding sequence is TGTGCCAGCAGTAGAGACAGGGCACAAGAGACCCAGTACTTC. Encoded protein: CASSRDRAQETQYF.

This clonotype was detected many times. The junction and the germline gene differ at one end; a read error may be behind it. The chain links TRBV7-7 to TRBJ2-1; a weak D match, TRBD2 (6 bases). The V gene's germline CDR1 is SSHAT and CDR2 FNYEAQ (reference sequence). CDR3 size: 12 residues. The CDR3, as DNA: TGTGCTAGCAGCCGCCCCGGGGGTGAGCAGTTCTTC. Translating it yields CASSRPGGEQFF.

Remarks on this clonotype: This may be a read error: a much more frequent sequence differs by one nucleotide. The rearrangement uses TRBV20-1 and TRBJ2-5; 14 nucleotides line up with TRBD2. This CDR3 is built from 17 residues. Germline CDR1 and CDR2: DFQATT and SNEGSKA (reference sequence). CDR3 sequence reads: CCARVPGLAGVRETQYF. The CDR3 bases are TGCTGTGCTAGAGTCCCGGGACTAGCGGGAGTAAGAGAGACCCAGTACTTC.

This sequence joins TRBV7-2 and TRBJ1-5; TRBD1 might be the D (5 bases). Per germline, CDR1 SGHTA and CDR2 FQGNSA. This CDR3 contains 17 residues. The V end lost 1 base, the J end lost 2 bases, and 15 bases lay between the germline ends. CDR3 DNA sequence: TGTGCCAGCAGCTTAGGTGTGGGGCCCCGGGGCAATCAGCCCCAGCATTTT. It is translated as CASSLGVGPRGNQPQHF.

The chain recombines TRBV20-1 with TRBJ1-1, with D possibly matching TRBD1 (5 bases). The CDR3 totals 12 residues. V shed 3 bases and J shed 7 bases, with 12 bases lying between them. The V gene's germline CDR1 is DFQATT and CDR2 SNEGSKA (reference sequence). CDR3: CSARRLGGEAFF. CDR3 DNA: TGCAGTGCTAGGCGGCTGGGGGGTGAAGCTTTCTTT.